This T cell receptor (beta chain) was documented in a study of blood T cell repertoires in COVID-19. For the study at large: Specimens from acute and convalescent COVID-19 originated in the United States, Italy and Spain.

Produced via immunoSEQ multiplex PCR; TCRdb's table is partial and in-frame only. The data hold under 250,000 clones, with almost 85% observed a single time. Germline CDR1 and CDR2: MNHEY and SMNVEV (reference sequence). This CDR3 is built from 18 residues. Trimming stripped 4 bases from V and 0 bases from J, with 16 bases between. The clonotype was recovered from a woman aged 65 to 85 with COVID-19, enrolled during active disease. The chain uses TRBV27 and TRBJ1-6; no firm D call. Specimen: peripheral blood. The CDR3 sequence: CASSSPRGWNSYNSPLHF. The CDR3 DNA sequence: TGTGCCAGCAGTTCCCCCCGCGGGTGGAACTCCTATAATTCACCCCTCCACTTT.